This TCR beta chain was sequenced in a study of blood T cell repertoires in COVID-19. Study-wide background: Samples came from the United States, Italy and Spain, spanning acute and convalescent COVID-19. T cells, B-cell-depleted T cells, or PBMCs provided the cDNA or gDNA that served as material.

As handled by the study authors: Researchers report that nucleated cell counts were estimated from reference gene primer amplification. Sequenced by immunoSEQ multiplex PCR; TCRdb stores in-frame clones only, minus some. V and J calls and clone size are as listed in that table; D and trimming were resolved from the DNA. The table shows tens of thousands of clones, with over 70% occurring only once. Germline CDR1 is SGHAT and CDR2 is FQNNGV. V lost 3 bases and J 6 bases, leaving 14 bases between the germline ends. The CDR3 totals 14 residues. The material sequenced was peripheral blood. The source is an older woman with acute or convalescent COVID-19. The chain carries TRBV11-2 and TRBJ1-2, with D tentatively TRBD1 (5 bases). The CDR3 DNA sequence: TGTGCCAGCAGCTTGGGACTCTTCGGCGATGGCTACACCTTC. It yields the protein CASSLGLFGDGYTF.